The clone carrying this TCR beta chain was observed a handful of times. These data come from a study of patients and donors after allogeneic stem cell transplantation. Each CDR3 protein is one row after TCRdb ran MiXCR on the RT-PCR reads. This repertoire shows around 170,000 distinct CDR3 sequences, more than 20% found once; its top ten account for roughly 26%. The CDR3 runs to 15 residues. V lost 0 bases, J lost 4 bases, and 12 bases lay in between. Looked up from germline, CDR1 is SSHAT and CDR2 is FNYEAQ (reference sequence). Sequencing used blood, either unsorted or a sorted T cell fraction (not recorded which). The rearrangement joins TRBV7-7 to TRBJ2-5, with D tentatively TRBD2 (5 bases). This receptor was obtained from a human donor who was either an allogeneic HSCT recipient or a stem cell or donor lymphocyte infusion donor (not recorded which). It is not recorded whose cells these are; they may come from a transplant donor. This CDR3 is CASSLAWGVGETQYF. Here the CDR3 DNA reads TGTGCCAGCAGCTTAGCGTGGGGAGTCGGAGAGACCCAGTACTTC. Supplemented by reference TRBV7-7 and TRBJ2-5, the full variable domain reads GAGVSQSPRYKVTKRGQDVTLRCDPISSHATLYWYQQALGQGPEFLTYFNYEAQPDKSGLPSDRFSAERPEGSISTLTIQRTEQRDSAMYRCASSLAWGVGETQYFGPGTRLLVL.